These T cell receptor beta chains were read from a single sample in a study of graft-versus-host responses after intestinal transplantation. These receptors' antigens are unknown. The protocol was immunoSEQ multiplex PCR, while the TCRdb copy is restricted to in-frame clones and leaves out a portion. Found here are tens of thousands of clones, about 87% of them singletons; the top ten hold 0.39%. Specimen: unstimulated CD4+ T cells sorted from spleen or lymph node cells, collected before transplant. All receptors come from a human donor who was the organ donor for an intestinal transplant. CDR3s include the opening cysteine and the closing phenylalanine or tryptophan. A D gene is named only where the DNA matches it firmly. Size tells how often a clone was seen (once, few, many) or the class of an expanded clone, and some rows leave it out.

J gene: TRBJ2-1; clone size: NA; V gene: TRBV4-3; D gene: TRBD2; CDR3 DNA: TGCGCCAGCAGCCAAGAGGACGGTAGCGGGGGTTTGAATGAGCAGTTCTTC; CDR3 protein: CASSQEDGSGGLNEQFF
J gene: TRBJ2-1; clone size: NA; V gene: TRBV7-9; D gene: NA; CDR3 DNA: TGTGCCAGCAGCTTAAGAGCGGATGAGCAGTTCTTC; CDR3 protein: CASSLRADEQFF
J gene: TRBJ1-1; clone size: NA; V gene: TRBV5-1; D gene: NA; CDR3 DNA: TGCGCCAGCAGCCTCCTCCCGGGAGAGAACACTGAAGCTTTCTTT; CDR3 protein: CASSLLPGENTEAFF
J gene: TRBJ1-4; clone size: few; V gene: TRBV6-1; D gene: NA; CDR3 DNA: TGTGCCAGCAGACGAATCGGGTCAGCTAATGAAAAACTGTTTTTT; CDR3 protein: CASRRIGSANEKLFF
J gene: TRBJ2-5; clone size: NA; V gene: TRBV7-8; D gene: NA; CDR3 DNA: TGTGCCAGCAGCTTAGCCAAAGGGGGTCAAGAGACCCAGTACTTC; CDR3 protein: CASSLAKGGQETQYF
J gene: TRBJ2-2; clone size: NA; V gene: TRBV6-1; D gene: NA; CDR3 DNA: TGTGCCACACGGAGTAGCGGGAACACCGGGGAGCTGTTTTTT; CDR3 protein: CATRSSGNTGELFF
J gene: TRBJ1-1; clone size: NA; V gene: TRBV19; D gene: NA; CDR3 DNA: TGTGCCAGTAGTATCCAGGGAACTACTGAAGCTTTCTTT; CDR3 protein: CASSIQGTTEAFF
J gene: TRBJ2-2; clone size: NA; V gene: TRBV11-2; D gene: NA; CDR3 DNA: TGTGCCAGCAGCTTAAGGGGCTCGAACACCGGGGAGCTGTTTTTT; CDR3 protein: CASSLRGSNTGELFF
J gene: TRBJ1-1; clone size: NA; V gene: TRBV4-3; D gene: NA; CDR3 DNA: TGCGCCAGCAGCCAAGAAAGGGTCGGCGGGAGCGCTGAAGCTTTCTTT; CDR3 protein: CASSQERVGGSAEAFF
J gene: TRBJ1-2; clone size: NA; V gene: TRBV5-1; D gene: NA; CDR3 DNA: TGCGCCAGCAGCTGGGAGGGGGACTACTATGGCTACACCTTC; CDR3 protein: CASSWEGDYYGYTF
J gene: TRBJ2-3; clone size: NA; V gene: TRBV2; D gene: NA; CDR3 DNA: TGTGCCAGCAGTCTGGCGGGACAGCCCACAGATACGCAGTATTTT; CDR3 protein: CASSLAGQPTDTQYF
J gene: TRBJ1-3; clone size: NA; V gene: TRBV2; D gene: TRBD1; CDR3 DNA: TGTGCCAGCAGCGGACAGGCGATCTCTGGAAACACCATATATTTT; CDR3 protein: CASSGQAISGNTIYF
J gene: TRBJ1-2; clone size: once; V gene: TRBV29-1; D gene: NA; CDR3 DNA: TGCAGCGTTGAAGAGGCAACCAGGGTGGGCTACACCTTC; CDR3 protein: CSVEEATRVGYTF
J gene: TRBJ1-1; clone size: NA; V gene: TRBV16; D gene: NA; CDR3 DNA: TGTGCCAGCAGCCAATCTACAGGGCGACTGAACACTGAAGCTTTCTTT; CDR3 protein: CASSQSTGRLNTEAFF
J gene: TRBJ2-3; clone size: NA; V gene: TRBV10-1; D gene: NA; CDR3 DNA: TGCGCCTACCTATCCGGGCCCAGTAGCGGCGTCACAGATACGCAGTATTTT; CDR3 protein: CAYLSGPSSGVTDTQYF
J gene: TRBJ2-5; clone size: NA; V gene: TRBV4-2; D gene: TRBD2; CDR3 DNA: TGTGCCAGCAGCCAAAGCGGGGGGGATCAAGAGACCCAGTACTTC; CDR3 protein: CASSQSGGDQETQYF
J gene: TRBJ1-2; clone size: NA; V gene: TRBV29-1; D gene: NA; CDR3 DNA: TGCAGCGTTTGGGGGCAGCGCTATGGCTACACCTTC; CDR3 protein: CSVWGQRYGYTF
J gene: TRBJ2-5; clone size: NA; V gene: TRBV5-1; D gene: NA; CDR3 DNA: TGCGCCAGCAGCTTGGCGGCGACAGCCCAAGAGACCCAGTACTTC; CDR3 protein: CASSLAATAQETQYF
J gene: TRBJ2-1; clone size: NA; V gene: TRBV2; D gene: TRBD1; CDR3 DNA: TGTGCCATCAGAGGAATGCCCGTTCGGACAGGGTCCTACAATGAGCAGTTCTTC; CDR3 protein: CAIRGMPVRTGSYNEQFF
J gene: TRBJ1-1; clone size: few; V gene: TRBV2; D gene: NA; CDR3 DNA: TGTGCCAGCAGTGGTTTGAGGGACACTGAAGCTTTCTTT; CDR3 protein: CASSGLRDTEAFF
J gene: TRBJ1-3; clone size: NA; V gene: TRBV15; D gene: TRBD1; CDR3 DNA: TGTGCCACCAGCACCATTCAGGACAGGCCCAGCTCTGGAAACACCATATATTTT; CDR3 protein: CATSTIQDRPSSGNTIYF
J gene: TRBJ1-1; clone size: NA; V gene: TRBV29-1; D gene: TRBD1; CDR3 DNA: TGCAGCGTTTCTGGACAGGGTGGACCTGAAGCTTTCTTT; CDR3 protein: CSVSGQGGPEAFF
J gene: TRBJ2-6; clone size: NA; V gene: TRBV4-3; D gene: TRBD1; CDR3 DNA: TGCGCCAGCAGCCAGGCCGACAGGGGCGCCCTTAGCATGCTCTCTGGGGCCAACGTCCTGACTTTC; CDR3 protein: CASSQADRGALSMLSGANVLTF
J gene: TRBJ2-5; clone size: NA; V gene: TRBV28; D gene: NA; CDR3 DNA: TGTGCCAGCAGTAAGCGGGCAGGGATGTGGGAGACCCAGTACTTC; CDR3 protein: CASSKRAGMWETQYF
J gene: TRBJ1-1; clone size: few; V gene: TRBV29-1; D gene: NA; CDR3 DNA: TGCAGCGTTGAAGGGCGGATGAACACTGAAGCTTTCTTT; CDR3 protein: CSVEGRMNTEAFF